The next 19 T cell receptor beta chains were all read from a single sample in a study of blood T cell repertoires in COVID-19. Profiling relied on immunoSEQ multiplex PCR, and the TCRdb table lists in-frame clones only, not all of them. The table includes hundreds of thousands of clones, 89% detected once. Sequenced: PBMCs or T cells enriched from blood (not recorded which). Every receptor here comes from a woman in her forties who had recovered from COVID-19.

The chain employs TRBV7-2 and TRBJ1-2, with D possibly matching TRBD1 (5 bases). Deletions cut 3 bases from V and 3 bases from J, with 8 bases between. This CDR3 is built from 13 residues. The germline gives CDR1 SGHTA, CDR2 FQGNSA. This CDR3 is CASSFSGYYGYTF. The CDR3 region has the DNA TGTGCCAGCAGCTTTTCAGGGTACTATGGCTACACCTTC.

The chain carries TRBV9 and TRBJ1-5, with TRBD1 as a possible D gene (5 bases). From germline, CDR1 is SGDLS and CDR2 YYNGEE. The CDR3 is 15 amino acids. The V end was cut by 4 bases, the J end by 3 bases, with 14 bases between. The CDR3 reads CASSPGGANNQPQHF. The CDR3 DNA is TGTGCCAGCAGCCCCGGTGGGGCCAACAATCAGCCCCAGCATTTT.

This clone showed up just once. V is TRBV5-1 and J is TRBJ1-4, with D unresolved. The germline V gene encodes CDR1 SGHRS and CDR2 YFSETQ. The CDR3 sequence is 15 residues long. V dropped 2 bases and J dropped 3 bases, with 11 bases sitting between them. CDR3 nucleotide sequence: TGCGCCAGCAGCTTTGGACTGGATCCTAATGAAAAACTGTTTTTT. This codes for CASSFGLDPNEKLFF.

The gene calls are TRBV4-3 and TRBJ2-2, with D possibly being TRBD1 (6 bases). V lost 0 bases and J 9 bases, leaving 11 bases between the germline ends. There are 14 residues in the CDR3. From germline, CDR1 is LGHNA and CDR2 YSLEER. The CDR3 nucleotides read TGCGCCAGCAGCCAAGAGGGGGCCGGGAGGGAGCTGTTTTTT. Translated: CASSQEGAGRELFF.

This chain uses TRBV2 with TRBJ1-3; D gene uncertain. The V and J ends lost 3 bases and 1 base respectively, with 10 bases between them. The CDR3 runs 15 residues. Germline assignment: CDR1 SNHLY and CDR2 FYNNEI. The DNA of the CDR3 is TGTGCCAGCAGTGATGATAGTTTGTCTGGAAACACCATATATTTT. It is translated as CASSDDSLSGNTIYF.

The genes are TRBV2 and TRBJ1-5; D not certain. Germline V gene data show CDR1 as SNHLY and CDR2 as FYNNEI. The CDR3 sequence is 14 residues long. Trimming removed 4 bases at V and 5 bases at J, with 12 bases between. The CDR3 DNA reads as TGTGCCAGCAGTGCGAGAGGGAAAGATCAGCCCCAGCATTTT. This sequence encodes CASSARGKDQPQHF.

This rearrangement joins TRBV3-1 (or the pseudogene TRBV3-2) to TRBJ1-2, with 9 nucleotides matching TRBD1. The V and J ends lost 4 bases and 5 bases, in that order; junction bases with no gene match: 5. This CDR3 has 14 amino acids. CDR1 and CDR2 (germline): LGHDT, YNNKEL (reference sequence). The CDR3 is CASSLQGALYGYTF. In nucleotides, the CDR3 is TGTGCCAGCAGCCTACAGGGGGCCCTATATGGCTACACCTTC.

The rearrangement uses TRBV19 and TRBJ2-7, with D tentatively TRBD2 (5 bases). The V and J ends lost 8 bases and 6 bases respectively, with 20 bases between them. The CDR3 contains 14 residues. From germline, CDR1 is LNHDA and CDR2 SQIVND (reference sequence). In nucleotides, the CDR3 is TGTGCCAGTCGGGAAATGGACCCGGGGAGCGAGCAGTACTTC. This translates into CASREMDPGSEQYF.

The chain recombines TRBV2 with TRBJ2-3; 9 bases are shared with TRBD2. The CDR3 spans 16 residues. Germline lookup yields CDR1 SNHLY and CDR2 FYNNEI. V shed 5 bases and J 7 bases; nucleotides not matched to a gene: 13. The CDR3 is CASSQGGTSWANTQYF. As DNA, the CDR3 is TGTGCCAGCAGTCAAGGGGGGACTAGCTGGGCAAATACGCAGTATTTT.

The chain carries TRBV27 and TRBJ2-7, with a tentative D call TRBD1 (5 bases). Trimming pared 4 bases from V and 1 base from J, leaving 8 bases between. This CDR3 is built from 13 residues. Germline CDR1 reads MNHEY; CDR2 reads SMNVEV (reference sequence). The CDR3 sequence: CASSSDRSYEQYF. The CDR3 region has the DNA TGTGCCAGCAGTTCAGACAGATCCTACGAGCAGTACTTC.

This sequence joins TRBV28 and TRBJ2-7, with a possible D match to TRBD2 (5 bases). CDR1 is MDHEN and CDR2 is SYDVKM in the germline V gene. The CDR3 loop spans 14 amino acids. V lost 10 bases to trimming and J lost 5 bases, with 21 bases between them. The CDR3 sequence: CATVYYGLGDEQYF. CDR3 nucleotide sequence: TGTGCCACCGTCTACTATGGGTTGGGAGACGAGCAGTACTTC.

Points on this clone: One junction end disagrees with the germline gene, perhaps due to a read error. The V gene is TRBV7-7, the J gene TRBJ2-7; 7 bases line up with TRBD2. The CDR3 spans 15 residues. CDR1 is SSHAT and CDR2 is FNYEAQ in the germline V gene (reference sequence). The CDR3 protein is CASSLRASGTHEQYF. CDR3 DNA sequence: TGTGCTAGCAGCTTAAGGGCTAGCGGAACCCACGAGCAGTACTTC.

J is TRBJ1-2 and V is TRBV29-1; 7 bases fit TRBD1. Germline V gene sequence: CDR1 SQVTM, CDR2 ANQGSEA. Trimming removed 4 bases from V and 5 bases from J; junction bases left unmatched: 10. This CDR3 contains 14 residues. This chain's CDR3 is CSVGYDQGGYGYTF. The CDR3 DNA reads as TGCAGCGTTGGATACGACCAGGGGGGATATGGCTACACCTTC.

The V and J genes are TRBV10-3 and TRBJ2-1; 9 bases line up with TRBD2. CDR1 is ENHRY, CDR2 SYGVKD, per germline. J was trimmed by 4 bases and V by 2 bases; bases with no gene match: 6. The CDR3 totals 16 residues. Here the CDR3 DNA reads TGTGCCATCAGTGAGGCTAGCGGGAACCCGTACAATGAGCAGTTCTTC. It is translated as CAISEASGNPYNEQFF.

The V call is TRBV24-1, the J call TRBJ1-1, with D hard to call. From germline, CDR1 is KGHDR and CDR2 SFDVKD. CDR3 length: 13 residues. Trimming stripped 5 bases from V and 1 base from J, with 7 bases between. The CDR3 loop reads CATSAGTNTEAFF. For the CDR3, the DNA is TGTGCCACCAGTGCGGGTACGAACACTGAAGCTTTCTTT.

The chain recombines TRBV2 with TRBJ2-2; weak D call: TRBD1 (6 bases). Looked up from germline, CDR1 is SNHLY and CDR2 is FYNNEI. V lost 6 bases and J 0 bases, leaving 11 bases between the germline ends. There are 15 residues in the CDR3. CDR3: CASSLGQPNTGELFF. The CDR3 nucleotides are TGTGCCAGCAGCCTAGGACAGCCGAACACCGGGGAGCTGTTTTTT.

The chain joins TRBV28 to TRBJ2-7; D is perhaps TRBD2 (6 bases). The germline V and J ends were trimmed by 10 bases and 4 bases, with 14 bases remaining between them. Germline V gene lookup returns CDR1 MDHEN and CDR2 SYDVKM. There are 12 residues in the CDR3. The CDR3 DNA reads as TGTGCCACGGTGGGGAGGATATACGAGCAGTACTTC. Translation: CATVGRIYEQYF.

The chain uses TRBV11-2 and TRBJ2-1; the D is unclear. The CDR3 consists of 11 residues. Trimming shortened V by 2 bases and J by 9 bases, and 5 bases separated the two germline ends. In germline, CDR1 is SGHAT, CDR2 FQNNGV. The CDR3 DNA reads TGTGCCAGCAGCTTAAATCGTGAGCAGTTCTTC. This gives the protein CASSLNREQFF. The whole variable domain, remainder taken from reference TRBV11-2 and TRBJ2-1, is EAGVAQSPRYKIIEKRQSVAFWCNPISGHATLYWYQQILGQGPKLLIQFQNNGVVDDSQLPKDRFSAERLKGVDSTLKIQPAKLEDSAVYLCASSLNREQFFGPGTRLTVL.

The chain uses TRBV19 and TRBJ1-4, with 9 bases lining up with TRBD1. The CDR3 covers 14 residues. The V and J ends lost 3 bases and 7 bases, in that order; junction bases with no gene match: 3. Germline V gene data show CDR1 as LNHDA and CDR2 as SQIVND (reference sequence). As DNA, the CDR3 is TGTGCCAGTAGTATGGGACAGGGTGGTGAAAAACTGTTTTTT. Translating it yields CASSMGQGGEKLFF.